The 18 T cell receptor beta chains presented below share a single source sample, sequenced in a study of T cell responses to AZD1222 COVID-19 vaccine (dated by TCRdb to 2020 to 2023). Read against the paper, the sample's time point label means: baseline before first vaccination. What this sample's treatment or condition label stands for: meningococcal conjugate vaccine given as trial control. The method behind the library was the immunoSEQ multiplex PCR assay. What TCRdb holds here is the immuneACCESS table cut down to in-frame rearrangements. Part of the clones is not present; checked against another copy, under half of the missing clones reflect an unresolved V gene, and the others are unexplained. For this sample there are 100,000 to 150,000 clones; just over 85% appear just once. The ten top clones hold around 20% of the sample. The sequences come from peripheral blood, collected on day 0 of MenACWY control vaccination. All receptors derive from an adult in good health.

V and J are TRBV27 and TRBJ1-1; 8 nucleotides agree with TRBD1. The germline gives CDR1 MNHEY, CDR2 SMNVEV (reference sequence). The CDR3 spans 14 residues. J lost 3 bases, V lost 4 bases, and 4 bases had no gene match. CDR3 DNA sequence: TGTGCCAGCAGTTGGGCAGGGGGCCACACTGAAGCTTTCTTT. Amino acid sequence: CASSWAGGHTEAFF.

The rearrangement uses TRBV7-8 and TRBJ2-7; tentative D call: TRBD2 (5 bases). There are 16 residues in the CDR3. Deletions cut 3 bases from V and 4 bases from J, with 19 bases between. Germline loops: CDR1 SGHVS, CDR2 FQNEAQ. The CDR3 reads CASSFYRNKRSYEQYF. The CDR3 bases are TGTGCCAGCAGCTTTTACCGTAATAAGCGGAGTTACGAGCAGTACTTC. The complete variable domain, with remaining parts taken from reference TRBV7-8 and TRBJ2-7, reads GAGVSQSPRYKVAKRGQDVALRCDPISGHVSLFWYQQALGQGPEFLTYFQNEAQLDKSGLPSDRFFAERPEGSVSTLKIQRTQQEDSAVYLCASSFYRNKRSYEQYFGPGTRLTVT.

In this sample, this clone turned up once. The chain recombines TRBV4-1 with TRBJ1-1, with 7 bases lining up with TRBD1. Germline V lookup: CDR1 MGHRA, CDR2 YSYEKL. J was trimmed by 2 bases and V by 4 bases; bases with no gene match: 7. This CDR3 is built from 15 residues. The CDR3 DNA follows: TGCGCCAGCAGCCGCCCAGACAGGGAAAACACTGAAGCTTTCTTT. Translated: CASSRPDRENTEAFF.

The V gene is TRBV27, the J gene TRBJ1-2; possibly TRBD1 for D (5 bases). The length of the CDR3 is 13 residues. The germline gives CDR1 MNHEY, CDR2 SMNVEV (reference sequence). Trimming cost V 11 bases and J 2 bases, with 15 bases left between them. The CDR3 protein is CAVKRGRNYGYTF. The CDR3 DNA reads TGTGCCGTAAAGCGGGGCAGAAACTATGGCTACACCTTC.

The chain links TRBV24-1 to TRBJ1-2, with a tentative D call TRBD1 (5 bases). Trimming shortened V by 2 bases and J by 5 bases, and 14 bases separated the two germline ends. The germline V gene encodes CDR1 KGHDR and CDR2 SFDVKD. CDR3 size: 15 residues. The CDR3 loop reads CATSDSGTGLYGYTF. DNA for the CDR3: TGTGCCACCAGTGATTCAGGGACGGGACTTTATGGCTACACCTTC.

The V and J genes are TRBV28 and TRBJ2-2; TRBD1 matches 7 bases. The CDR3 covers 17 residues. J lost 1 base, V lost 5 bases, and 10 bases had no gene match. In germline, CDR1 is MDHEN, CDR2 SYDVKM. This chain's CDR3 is CASSPGTAIGNTGELFF. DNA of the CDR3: TGTGCCAGCAGTCCCGGGACAGCAATCGGGAACACCGGGGAGCTGTTTTTT.

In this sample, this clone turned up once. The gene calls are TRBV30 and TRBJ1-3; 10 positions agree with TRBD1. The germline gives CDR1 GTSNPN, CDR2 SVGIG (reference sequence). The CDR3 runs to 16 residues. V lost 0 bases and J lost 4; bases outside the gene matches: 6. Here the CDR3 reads CAWSVPGQGKGNTIYF. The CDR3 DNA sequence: TGTGCCTGGAGTGTACCGGGACAGGGGAAAGGAAACACCATATATTTT.

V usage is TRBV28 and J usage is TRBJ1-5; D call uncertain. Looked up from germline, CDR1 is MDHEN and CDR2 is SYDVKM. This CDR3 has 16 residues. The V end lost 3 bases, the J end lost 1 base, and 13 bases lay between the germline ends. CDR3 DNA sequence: TGTGCCAGCAGTTTCCCCGCCGGACTCAGCAATCAGCCCCAGCATTTT. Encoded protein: CASSFPAGLSNQPQHF.

The CDR3 nucleotides are TGTGCCAGCAGCGGCGACAGGGCGAAGGATCAGCCCCAGCATTTT. Protein product: CASSGDRAKDQPQHF. The chain links TRBV5-5 to TRBJ1-5, with TRBD1 matching 7 bases. With 4 bases clipped from V and 5 bases from J, the junction kept 9 bases outside the gene matches. There are 15 residues in the CDR3. The V gene's germline CDR1 is SGHKS and CDR2 YYEKEE (reference sequence). The whole variable domain, filled in from reference TRBV5-5 and TRBJ1-5, reads DAGVTQSPTHLIKTRGQQVTLRCSPISGHKSVSWYQQVLGQGPQFIFQYYEKEERGRGNFPDRFSARQFPNYSSELNVNALLLGDSALYLCASSGDRAKDQPQHFGDGTRLSIL.

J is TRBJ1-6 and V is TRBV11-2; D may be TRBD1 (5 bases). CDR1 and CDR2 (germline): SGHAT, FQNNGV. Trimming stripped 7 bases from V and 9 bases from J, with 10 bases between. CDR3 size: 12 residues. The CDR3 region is CASTGWGSPLHF. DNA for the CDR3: TGTGCCAGCACAGGGTGGGGTTCACCCCTCCACTTT.

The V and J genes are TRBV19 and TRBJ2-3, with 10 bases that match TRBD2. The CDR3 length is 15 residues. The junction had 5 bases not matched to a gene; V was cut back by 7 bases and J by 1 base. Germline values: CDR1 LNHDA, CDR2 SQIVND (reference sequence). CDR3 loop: CASKMSGRGTDTQYF. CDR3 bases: TGTGCCAGTAAAATGAGCGGGAGGGGCACAGATACGCAGTATTTT. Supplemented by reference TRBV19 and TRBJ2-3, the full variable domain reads DGGITQSPKYLFRKEGQNVTLSCEQNLNHDAMYWYRQDPGQGLRLIYYSQIVNDFQKGDIAEGYSVSREKKESFPLTVTSAQKNPTAFYLCASKMSGRGTDTQYFGPGTRLTVL.

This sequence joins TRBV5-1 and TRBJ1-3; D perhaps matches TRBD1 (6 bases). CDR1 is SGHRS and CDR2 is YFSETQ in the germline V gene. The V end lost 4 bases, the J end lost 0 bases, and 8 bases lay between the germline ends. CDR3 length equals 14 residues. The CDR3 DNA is TGCGCCAGCAGCGTACAGGGCTCTGGAAACACCATATATTTT. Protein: CASSVQGSGNTIYF.

CDR3 in DNA: TGTGCCATCAGTGGGGACAGGATCCAGAGGGAGACCCAGTACTTC. Translating gives CAISGDRIQRETQYF. The chain has TRBV10-3 and TRBJ2-5; 8 bases line up with TRBD1. With V trimmed by 4 bases and J by 5 bases, 9 bases remained unmatched. In germline, CDR1 is ENHRY, CDR2 SYGVKD. The CDR3 has 15 amino acids.

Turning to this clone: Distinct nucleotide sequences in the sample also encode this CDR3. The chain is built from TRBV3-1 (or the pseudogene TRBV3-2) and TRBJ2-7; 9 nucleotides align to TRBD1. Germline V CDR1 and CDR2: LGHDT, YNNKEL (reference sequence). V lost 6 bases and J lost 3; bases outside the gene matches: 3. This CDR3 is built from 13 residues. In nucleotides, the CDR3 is TGTGCCAGCAGACGGGGACAGGGCTACGAGCAGTACTTC. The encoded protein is CASRRGQGYEQYF.

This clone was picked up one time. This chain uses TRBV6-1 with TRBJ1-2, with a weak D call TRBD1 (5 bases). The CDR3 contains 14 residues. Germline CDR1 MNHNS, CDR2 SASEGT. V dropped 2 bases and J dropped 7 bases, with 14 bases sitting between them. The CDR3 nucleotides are TGTGCCAGCAGTGAATGGGGCAGAACGGCTGGCTACACCTTC. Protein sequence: CASSEWGRTAGYTF.

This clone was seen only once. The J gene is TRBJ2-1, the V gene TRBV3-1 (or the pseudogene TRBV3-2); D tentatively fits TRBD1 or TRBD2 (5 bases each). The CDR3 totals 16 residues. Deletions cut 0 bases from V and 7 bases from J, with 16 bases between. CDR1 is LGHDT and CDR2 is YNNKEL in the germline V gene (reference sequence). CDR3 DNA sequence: TGTGCCAGCAGCCAAGAAGGGGAAGTCCGCGGGAATGAGCAGTTCTTC. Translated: CASSQEGEVRGNEQFF.

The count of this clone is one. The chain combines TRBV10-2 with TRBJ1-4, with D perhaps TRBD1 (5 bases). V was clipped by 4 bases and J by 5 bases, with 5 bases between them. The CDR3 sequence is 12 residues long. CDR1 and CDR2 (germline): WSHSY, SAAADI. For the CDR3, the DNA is TGCGCCAGCAGTGGACAGAATGAAAAACTGTTTTTT. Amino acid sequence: CASSGQNEKLFF.

CDR3 DNA sequence: TGTGCCAGCAGCTTAACCGGGGGCGGTGAAAAACTGTTTTTT. This sequence encodes CASSLTGGGEKLFF. This chain uses TRBV7-2 with TRBJ1-4, with D possibly TRBD1 on 6 matching bases. The CDR3 totals 14 residues. The V gene's germline CDR1 is SGHTA and CDR2 FQGNSA. Trimming removed 2 bases from V and 7 bases from J, with 11 bases in between.